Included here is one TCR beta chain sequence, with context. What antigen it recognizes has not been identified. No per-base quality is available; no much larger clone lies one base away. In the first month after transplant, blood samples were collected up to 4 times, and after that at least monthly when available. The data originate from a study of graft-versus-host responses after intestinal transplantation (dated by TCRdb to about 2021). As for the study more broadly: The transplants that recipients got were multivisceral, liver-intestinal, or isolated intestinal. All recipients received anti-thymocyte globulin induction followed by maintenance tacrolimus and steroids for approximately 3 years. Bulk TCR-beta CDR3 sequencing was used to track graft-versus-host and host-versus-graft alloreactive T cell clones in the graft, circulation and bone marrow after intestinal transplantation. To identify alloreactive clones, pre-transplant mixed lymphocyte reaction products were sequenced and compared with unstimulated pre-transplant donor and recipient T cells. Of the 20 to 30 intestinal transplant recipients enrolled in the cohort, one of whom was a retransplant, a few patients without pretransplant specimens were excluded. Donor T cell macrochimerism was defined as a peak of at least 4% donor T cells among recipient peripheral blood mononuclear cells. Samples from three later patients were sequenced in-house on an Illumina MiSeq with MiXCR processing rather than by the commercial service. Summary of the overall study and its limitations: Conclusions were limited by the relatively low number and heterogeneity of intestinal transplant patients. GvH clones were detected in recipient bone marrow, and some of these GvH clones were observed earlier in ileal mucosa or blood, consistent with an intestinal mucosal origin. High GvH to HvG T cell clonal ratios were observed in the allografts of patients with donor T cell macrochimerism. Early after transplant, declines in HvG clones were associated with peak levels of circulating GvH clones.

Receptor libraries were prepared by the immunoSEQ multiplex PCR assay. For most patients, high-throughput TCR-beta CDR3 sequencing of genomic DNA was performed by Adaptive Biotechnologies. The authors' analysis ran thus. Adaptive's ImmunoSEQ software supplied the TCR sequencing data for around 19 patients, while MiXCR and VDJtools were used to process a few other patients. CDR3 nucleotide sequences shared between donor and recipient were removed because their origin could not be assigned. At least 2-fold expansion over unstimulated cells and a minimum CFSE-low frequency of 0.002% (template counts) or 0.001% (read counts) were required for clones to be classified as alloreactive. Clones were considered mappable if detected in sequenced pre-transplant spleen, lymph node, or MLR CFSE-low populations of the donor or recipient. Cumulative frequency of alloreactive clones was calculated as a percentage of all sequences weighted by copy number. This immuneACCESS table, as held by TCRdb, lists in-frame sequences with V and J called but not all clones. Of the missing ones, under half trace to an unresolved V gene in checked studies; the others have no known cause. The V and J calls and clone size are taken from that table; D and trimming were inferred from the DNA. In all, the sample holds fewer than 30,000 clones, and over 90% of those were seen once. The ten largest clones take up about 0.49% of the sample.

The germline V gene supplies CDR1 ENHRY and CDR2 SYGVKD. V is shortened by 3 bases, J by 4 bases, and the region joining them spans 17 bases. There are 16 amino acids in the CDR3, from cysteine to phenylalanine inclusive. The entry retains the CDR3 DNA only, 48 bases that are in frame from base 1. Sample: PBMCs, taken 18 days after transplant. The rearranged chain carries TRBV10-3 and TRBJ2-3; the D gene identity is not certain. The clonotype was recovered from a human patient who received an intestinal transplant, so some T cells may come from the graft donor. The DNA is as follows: TGTGCCATCAGTGAAGGAGTGGCCGGGTTTGCAGATACGCAGTATTTT. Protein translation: CAISEGVAGFADTQYF.